The clone carrying this T cell receptor (beta chain) was recorded at least ten times. Its matching antigen is unknown. This CDR3 region has 14 residues. The J segment lost 5 bases and the V segment lost 6 bases, leaving 9 bases of the junction unmatched. TCR beta CDR3 region amplification was performed from RNA transcripts. A first-round RT-PCR of the TCR CDR3 used the HTBI primer set. MiXCR, applied by TCRdb to the multiplex PCR reads, yields one record per CDR3 protein. The sample includes about 210,000 distinct CDR3 sequences, about a sixth of them seen just once. This sample is drawn from a study of T cells in Graves' hyperthyroidism and ophthalmopathy. Background on the study: The blood sample was taken at first diagnosis, before treatment began.

Study-wide points: Ophthalmopathy cases were set apart from stable hyperthyroidism by a 13 V-J model.

Uncontrolled infection, other autoimmune disease, pregnancy or lactation excluded patients. Diagnosing involved the use of clinical symptoms, serum thyroxine and TRAb, thyroid ultrasound and orbital computed tomography. Material: blood. The chain joins TRBV12-3 or TRBV12-4 to TRBJ2-5; 7 bases are a match to TRBD2. The TCR comes from a man aged 45-60 years with Graves' hyperthyroidism. The CDR3 region is CASRDLLARETQYF. The CDR3 DNA sequence: TGTGCCAGCAGGGACCTACTAGCGCGGGAGACCCAGTACTTC.